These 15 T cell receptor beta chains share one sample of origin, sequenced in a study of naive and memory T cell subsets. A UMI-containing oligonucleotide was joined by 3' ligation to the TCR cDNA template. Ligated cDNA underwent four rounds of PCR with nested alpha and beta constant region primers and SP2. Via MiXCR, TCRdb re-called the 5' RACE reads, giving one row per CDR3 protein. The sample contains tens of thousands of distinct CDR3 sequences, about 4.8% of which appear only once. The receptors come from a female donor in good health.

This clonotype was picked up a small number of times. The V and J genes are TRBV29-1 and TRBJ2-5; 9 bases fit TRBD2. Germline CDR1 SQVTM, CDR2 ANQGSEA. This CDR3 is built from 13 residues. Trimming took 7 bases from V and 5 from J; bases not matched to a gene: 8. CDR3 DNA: TGCAGCGCCCGGCGGGGGGGGCAGGAGACCCAGTACTTC. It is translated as CSARRGGQETQYF.

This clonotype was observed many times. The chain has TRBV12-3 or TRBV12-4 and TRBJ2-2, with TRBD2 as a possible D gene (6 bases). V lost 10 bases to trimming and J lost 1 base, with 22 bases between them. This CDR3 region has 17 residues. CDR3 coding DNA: TGTGCCATCACCCTCTGGGAGGCGAGCGTGAACACCGGGGAGCTGTTTTTT. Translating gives CAITLWEASVNTGELFF.

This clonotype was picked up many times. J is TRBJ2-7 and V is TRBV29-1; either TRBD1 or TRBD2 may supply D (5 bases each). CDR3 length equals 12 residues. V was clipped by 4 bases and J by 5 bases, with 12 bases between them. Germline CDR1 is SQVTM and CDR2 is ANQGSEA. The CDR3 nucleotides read TGCAGCGTTGGGTATCAGGGAGACGAGCAGTACTTC. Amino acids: CSVGYQGDEQYF.

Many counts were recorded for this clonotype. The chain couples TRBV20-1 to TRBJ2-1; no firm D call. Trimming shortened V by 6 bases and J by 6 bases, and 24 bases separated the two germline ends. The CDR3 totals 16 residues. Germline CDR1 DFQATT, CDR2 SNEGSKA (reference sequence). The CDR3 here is CSAPMLRTHVRNEQFF. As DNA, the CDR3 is TGCAGTGCCCCCATGCTTCGGACGCACGTCCGCAATGAGCAGTTCTTC.

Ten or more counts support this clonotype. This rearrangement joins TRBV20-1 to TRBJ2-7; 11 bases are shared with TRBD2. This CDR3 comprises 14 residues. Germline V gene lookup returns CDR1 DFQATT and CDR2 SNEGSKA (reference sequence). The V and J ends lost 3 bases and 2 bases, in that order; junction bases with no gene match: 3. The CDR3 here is CSASLAGGPYEQYF. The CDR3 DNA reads TGCAGTGCTAGCTTAGCGGGAGGGCCCTACGAGCAGTACTTC.

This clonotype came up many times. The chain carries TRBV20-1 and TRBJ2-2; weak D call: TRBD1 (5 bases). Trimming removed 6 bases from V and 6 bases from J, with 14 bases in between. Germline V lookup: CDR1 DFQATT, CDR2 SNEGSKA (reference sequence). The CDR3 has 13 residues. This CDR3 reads CSAPPTVAGELFF. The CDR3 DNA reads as TGCAGTGCCCCGCCGACAGTGGCCGGGGAGCTGTTTTTT.

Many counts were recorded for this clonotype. CDR3 protein: CAITGTSGGYTF. CDR3 in DNA: TGTGCCATCACCGGGACATCCGGCGGCTACACCTTC. The genes are TRBV10-3 and TRBJ1-2, with a possible D match to TRBD1 (6 bases). The CDR3 is made up of 12 amino acids. Germline CDR1 and CDR2: ENHRY and SYGVKD. V lost 7 bases and J lost 8, with 14 bases in between.

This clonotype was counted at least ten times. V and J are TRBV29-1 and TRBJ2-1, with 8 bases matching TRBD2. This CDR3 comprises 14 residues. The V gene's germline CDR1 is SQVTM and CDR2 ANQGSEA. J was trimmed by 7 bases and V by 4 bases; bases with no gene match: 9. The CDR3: CSVGFGGGSNEQFF. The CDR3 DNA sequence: TGCAGCGTTGGGTTCGGGGGGGGGTCGAATGAGCAGTTCTTC.

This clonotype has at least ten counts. In nucleotides, the CDR3 is TGTGCCAGCTCACCGTTGACAAACGTTAATGAAAAACTGTTTTTT. The encoded protein is CASSPLTNVNEKLFF. This rearrangement joins TRBV18 to TRBJ1-4, with D hard to call. V dropped 3 bases and J dropped 4 bases, with 12 bases sitting between them. The germline V gene encodes CDR1 KGHSH and CDR2 LQKENI. CDR3 size: 15 residues. The full variable domain, in which reference TRBV18 and TRBJ1-4 provide the parts outside the CDR3, is NAGVMQNPRHLVRRRGQEARLRCSPMKGHSHVYWYRQLPEEGLKFMVYLQKENIIDESGMPKERFSAEFPKEGPSILRIQQVVRGDSAAYFCASSPLTNVNEKLFFGSGTQLSVL.

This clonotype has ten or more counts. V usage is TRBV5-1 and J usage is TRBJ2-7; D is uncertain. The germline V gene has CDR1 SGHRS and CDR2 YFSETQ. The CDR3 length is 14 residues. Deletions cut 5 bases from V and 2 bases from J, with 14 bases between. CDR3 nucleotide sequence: TGCGCCAGCAGATTGAAGGGTAGTACCTACGAGCAGTACTTC. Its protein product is CASRLKGSTYEQYF.

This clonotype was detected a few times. This CDR3 reads CASSPGVVNQPQHF. DNA for the CDR3: TGTGCCAGCAGCCCCGGGGTTGTCAATCAGCCCCAGCATTTT. This chain joins TRBV3-1 and TRBJ1-5; D unresolved. CDR3 length: 14 residues. V lost 4 bases and J lost 3, with 10 bases in between. Germline-derived CDR1 and CDR2 are LGHDT and YNNKEL (reference sequence).

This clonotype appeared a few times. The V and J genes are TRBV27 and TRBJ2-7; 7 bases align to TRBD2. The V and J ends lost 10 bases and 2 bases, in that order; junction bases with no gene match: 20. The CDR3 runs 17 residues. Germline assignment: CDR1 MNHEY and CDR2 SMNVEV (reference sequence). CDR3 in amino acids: CATSDPLGPRGTYEQYF. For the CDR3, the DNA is TGTGCCACCTCGGACCCCCTCGGCCCGCGGGGGACCTACGAGCAGTACTTC.

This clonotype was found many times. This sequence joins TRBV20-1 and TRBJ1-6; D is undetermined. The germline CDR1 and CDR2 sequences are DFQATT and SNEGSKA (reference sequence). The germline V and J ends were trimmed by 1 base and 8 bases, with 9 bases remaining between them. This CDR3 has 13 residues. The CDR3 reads CSARVGYDSPLHF. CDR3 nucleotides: TGCAGTGCTAGAGTCGGATACGATTCACCCCTCCACTTT.

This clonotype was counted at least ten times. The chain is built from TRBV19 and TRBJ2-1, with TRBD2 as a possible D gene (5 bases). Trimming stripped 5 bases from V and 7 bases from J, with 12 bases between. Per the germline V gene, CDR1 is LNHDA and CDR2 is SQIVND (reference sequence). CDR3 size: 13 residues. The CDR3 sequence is CASSPRTVNEQFF. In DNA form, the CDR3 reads TGTGCCAGTAGTCCCCGGACTGTTAATGAGCAGTTCTTC.

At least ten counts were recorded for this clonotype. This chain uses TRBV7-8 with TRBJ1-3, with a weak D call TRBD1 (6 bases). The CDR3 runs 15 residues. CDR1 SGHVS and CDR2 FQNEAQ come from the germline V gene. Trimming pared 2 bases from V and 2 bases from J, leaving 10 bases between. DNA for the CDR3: TGTGCCAGCAGCTTACAGGGACAAGCTGGAAACACCATATATTTT. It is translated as CASSLQGQAGNTIYF.